The rows below give T cell receptor beta chains drawn from one sample of a study of beta chain features in type 1 diabetes. The method was immunoSEQ multiplex PCR; TCRdb's version includes in-frame clones alone and lacks a portion of them. This sample yields some 240,000 clones, of which approximately 11% are seen a single time; approximately 1.3% belongs to the top ten. The sequenced material came from central memory CD4+ T cells from blood. The receptors come from a young man in good health. The CDR3 runs from the conserved cysteine through the conserved F or W. A D gene is named only where the DNA matches it firmly. Expanded clones are given a class, and other clones once, few, many or no size at all.

D gene	V gene	clone size	CDR3 length	J gene	CDR3 protein	CDR3 DNA
NA	TRBV29-1	few	11	TRBJ1-2	CSVEATDGYTF	TGCAGCGTTGAAGCGACGGATGGCTACACCTTC
NA	TRBV6-1	many	16	TRBJ1-1	CASSEGLPSLNTEAFF	TGTGCCAGCAGTGAAGGGTTACCGAGCCTGAACACTGAAGCTTTCTTT
NA	TRBV9	many	14	TRBJ1-1	CASSVDLGSTEAFF	TGTGCCAGCAGCGTAGATCTGGGCAGCACTGAAGCTTTCTTT
NA	TRBV7-2	NA	15	TRBJ1-5	CASSLDGAGNQPQHF	TGTGCCAGCAGCTTAGATGGAGCAGGGAATCAGCCCCAGCATTTT
TRBD1	TRBV5-1	few	15	TRBJ1-2	CASSVYPGGRNGYTF	TGCGCCAGCAGCGTCTACCCAGGGGGTCGGAATGGCTACACCTTC
NA	TRBV11-3	few	14	TRBJ2-1	CASSLDRRGAEQFF	TGTGCCAGCAGCTTAGATCGGAGAGGCGCTGAGCAGTTCTTC
NA	TRBV18	few	17	TRBJ2-1	CASSPRTGYDSRNEQFF	TGTGCCAGCTCACCACGGACGGGTTACGATTCGCGGAATGAGCAGTTCTTC
TRBD2	TRBV29-1	NA	16	TRBJ2-1	CSVDEGTSDRYNEQFF	TGCAGCGTTGATGAGGGGACTAGCGATCGCTACAATGAGCAGTTCTTC
NA	TRBV6-6	few	11	TRBJ2-3	CASILTDTQYF	TGTGCCAGCATTCTCACAGATACGCAGTATTTT
TRBD2	TRBV28	NA	17	TRBJ2-2	CASSLWGTSAHTGELFF	TGTGCCAGCAGTTTATGGGGGACTAGCGCACACACCGGGGAGCTGTTTTTT
NA	TRBV10-3	NA	12	TRBJ2-3	CASRRGTDTQYF	TGTGCCAGTCGACGGGGCACAGATACGCAGTATTTT
NA	TRBV2	few	11	TRBJ1-4	CASRADIKLFF	TGTGCCAGCAGGGCTGACATAAAACTGTTTTTT
TRBD1	TRBV13	NA	13	TRBJ1-5	CASSLDRDQPQHF	TGTGCCAGCAGCCTTGACAGGGATCAGCCCCAGCATTTT
NA	TRBV6-5	NA	15	TRBJ2-6	CASRRLDSGANVLTF	TGTGCCAGCAGACGCCTAGACTCTGGGGCCAACGTCCTGACTTTC
NA	TRBV20-1	NA	11	TRBJ1-5	CSAGGLQPQHF	TGCAGTGCTGGGGGGCTACAGCCCCAGCATTTT
NA	TRBV10-3	many	13	TRBJ1-1	CATVNGRNTEAFF	TGTGCCACGGTTAACGGGCGAAACACTGAAGCTTTCTTT
NA	TRBV10-3	few	15	TRBJ2-7	CAISESGDRNYEQYF	TGTGCCATCAGTGAGTCCGGGGACCGAAACTACGAGCAGTACTTC
NA	TRBV6-5	NA	12	TRBJ1-1	CASSTGKTEAFF	TGTGCCAGCAGTACGGGGAAAACTGAAGCTTTCTTT
NA	TRBV10-3	NA	12	TRBJ1-1	CAISGAGLEAFF	TGTGCCATCAGTGGGGCCGGCCTAGAAGCTTTCTTT
NA	TRBV28	NA	11	TRBJ1-2	CAAHSARGYTF	TGTGCCGCCCACTCGGCGAGAGGCTACACCTTC
TRBD1	TRBV7-6	NA	14	TRBJ1-1	CASSRQGVDTEAFF	TGTGCCAGCAGCCGACAGGGGGTGGACACTGAAGCTTTCTTT
NA	TRBV25-1	many	13	TRBJ1-2	CASSEHYNYGYTF	TGTGCCAGCAGTGAACACTATAACTATGGCTACACCTTC
TRBD1	TRBV5-1	few	14	TRBJ2-3	CASSESDREDTQYF	TGCGCCAGCAGCGAATCGGACAGGGAGGATACGCAGTATTTT
NA	TRBV4-3	NA	16	TRBJ2-7	CASSQEKGGGVYEQYF	TGCGCCAGCAGCCAAGAAAAGGGAGGGGGAGTCTACGAGCAGTACTTC
TRBD1	TRBV18	NA	15	TRBJ1-2	CASSPEGQGSYGYTF	TGTGCCAGCTCACCCGAGGGACAGGGGAGCTATGGCTACACCTTC
NA	TRBV14	NA	13	TRBJ2-7	CASSQAPAGEQYF	TGTGCCAGCAGCCAAGCCCCCGCCGGGGAGCAGTACTTC
NA	TRBV28	NA	12	TRBJ1-4	CASSSSTGKLFF	NA
NA	TRBV11-2	few	16	TRBJ2-2	CASSLIRGENTGELFF	TGTGCCAGCAGCTTAATACGCGGGGAAAACACCGGGGAGCTGTTTTTT
TRBD1	TRBV11-1	few	15	TRBJ2-7	CASSLGRTGSGEQYF	TGTGCCAGCAGCTTGGGACGGACAGGTTCTGGCGAGCAGTACTTC
NA	TRBV30	NA	12	TRBJ1-2	CAWRGENYGYTF	TGTGCCTGGAGGGGGGAAAACTATGGCTACACCTTC
NA	TRBV6-1	few	14	TRBJ2-5	CASSEAGRGETQYF	TGTGCCAGCAGTGAAGCTGGGAGGGGGGAGACCCAGTACTTC
NA	TRBV5-1	NA	13	TRBJ2-1	CASSLPEYNEQFF	TGCGCCAGCAGCTTGCCAGAGTACAATGAGCAGTTCTTC
NA	TRBV30	NA	14	TRBJ1-2	CAWSVGGVGYGYTF	TGTGCCTGGAGTGTTGGGGGAGTGGGCTATGGCTACACCTTC
NA	TRBV7-7	few	13	TRBJ2-2	CASSRQDTGELFF	TGTGCTAGCAGCCGACAGGACACCGGGGAGCTGTTTTTT
NA	TRBV30	few	13	TRBJ2-1	CAWSRRGQGEQFF	TGTGCCTGGAGCCGTAGGGGACAAGGGGAGCAGTTCTTC
NA	TRBV11-2	NA	14	TRBJ2-5	CASSQGAGKQTQYF	TGTGCCAGCAGCCAAGGGGCAGGGAAACAGACCCAGTACTTC
NA	TRBV7-6	few	13	TRBJ2-7	CASSPDSSYEQYF	TGTGCCAGCAGTCCTGACAGCTCCTACGAGCAGTACTTC
NA	TRBV2	few	11	TRBJ1-1	CASKAGTEAFF	TGTGCCAGCAAGGCGGGCACTGAAGCTTTCTTT
NA	TRBV5-5	few	15	TRBJ2-5	CASSRGPQRGETQYF	TGTGCCAGCAGCCGAGGACCACAACGAGGGGAGACCCAGTACTTC
TRBD2	TRBV6-5	many	14	TRBJ2-7	CASSYTSGSWEQYF	TGTGCCAGCAGTTACACTAGCGGGAGCTGGGAGCAGTACTTC
NA	TRBV5-1	few	13	TRBJ2-7	CASSFDSSYEQYF	TGCGCCAGCAGCTTTGACAGCTCCTACGAGCAGTACTTC
NA	TRBV5-6	NA	16	TRBJ1-1	CASSLDLRSGNTEAFF	TGTGCCAGCAGCTTGGACCTTAGGAGCGGGAACACTGAAGCTTTCTTT